This is a list of T cell receptor beta chains from one sample in a study of a mutant IDH1 vaccine in newly diagnosed glioma. For these receptors, no antigen is known. Assay used: immunoSEQ multiplex PCR; TCRdb lists only in-frame clones, some missing. The table lists some 70,000 clones, about four fifths of them singletons. The sample in question was PBMCs, obtained from a glioma patient whose treatment included an IDH1 peptide vaccine. The source of these receptors is a young man with glioma. The CDR3 runs from the conserved cysteine through the conserved F or W. Each record gives: CDR3 protein, J gene, V gene.

CASSSKRAYEQYF TRBJ2-7 TRBV19
CASSYSGQGRSPLHF TRBJ1-6 TRBV6-5
CASSPEGGHGYTF TRBJ1-2 TRBV18
CASSLAVDRQETQYF TRBJ2-5 TRBV7-6
CAWSGGSPRGQFF TRBJ2-1 TRBV30
CASSLGTGPPQETQYF TRBJ2-5 TRBV27
CASSLGHQISTDTQYF TRBJ2-3 TRBV7-2
CASSPRGPGYGYTF TRBJ1-2 TRBV6-5
CASSFTGGPDKHNEQFF TRBJ2-1 TRBV7-9
CASSTAARGTQYF TRBJ2-5 TRBV27
CASSLQMNTEAFF TRBJ1-1 TRBV6-4
CASSPGIGKLFF TRBJ1-4 TRBV27
CASGDSLGLFF TRBJ1-4 TRBV27
CASSSKPGQCPSSTDTQYF TRBJ2-3 TRBV21-1
CASSVDRAGSTIYF TRBJ1-3 TRBV6-5
CASSGAGGTYSGANVLTF TRBJ2-6 TRBV5-5
CASSEDRVSSYEQYF TRBJ2-7 TRBV6-1
CASSLRQGKNTEAFF TRBJ1-1 TRBV7-9
CASSQVDGPNEKLFF TRBJ1-4 TRBV4-2
CAWSRGLSEQYF TRBJ2-7 TRBV30
CAWSEQLNINQPQHF TRBJ1-5 TRBV30
CASSSLRTGGNQPQHF TRBJ1-5 TRBV28
CASSSIDRHSGNTIYF TRBJ1-3 TRBV5-8